Included here is one TCR beta chain sequence, with context. The sample originates from a study of cytomegalovirus exposure and HLA in healthy donors. The PCR employed 60 Vbeta primers together with 13 Jbeta primers. TCRdb's copy holds only in-frame clones and misses some; the assay was immunoSEQ multiplex PCR. The sample gives some 170,000 clones, approximately 80% of which show up once; 2.9% is in the top ten. The CDR3 contains 18 residues. With 5 bases removed from V and 2 bases from J, the gap between germline ends came to 24 bases. The germline V gene encodes CDR1 LGHNT and CDR2 FRNRAP. The sequence came from a female donor in good health and CMV-seronegative. The chain couples TRBV12-5 to TRBJ2-5, with D perhaps TRBD2 (6 bases). Sequencing used PBMCs. The CDR3 region is CASGHTPDGTPFQETQYF. Written as DNA, the CDR3 is TGTGCTAGTGGTCATACTCCCGACGGGACTCCTTTTCAAGAGACCCAGTACTTC.